Included here is one T cell receptor (beta chain) sequence, with context. The source of the sample is a study of blood T cell repertoires in COVID-19. Study background: The study drew acute and convalescent COVID-19 samples from the United States, Italy and Spain. T cells, B-cell-depleted T cells, or PBMCs supplied cDNA or gDNA.

Seattle patient enrollment occurred during active infection, with longitudinal follow-up thereafter. Trimming removed 4 bases from V and 9 bases from J, with 9 bases in between. This CDR3 is 11 amino acids long. Original handling: Reference gene primers were amplified, and this amplification served to estimate nucleated cell counts. The method was immunoSEQ multiplex PCR; TCRdb's version includes in-frame clones alone and lacks a portion of them. The DNA was the basis for D and trimming; V, J and clone size are from that table. Seen here are about 290,000 clones, nearly 90% observed once, and the top ten hold more than 9.5%.

The TCR was taken from a woman aged 25 to 45 with COVID-19, enrolled during active disease. The rearrangement joins TRBV12-3 or TRBV12-4 to TRBJ1-1; possible D gene TRBD1, 5 bases. Source material: peripheral blood. CDR3: CASSSRTQAFF. CDR3 nucleotides: TGTGCCAGCAGTTCGAGGACACAAGCTTTCTTT.